This T cell receptor (beta chain) came from a study of T cell responses to AZD1222 COVID-19 vaccine. Study observations and caveats: At baseline, seropositivity was found in only six AZD1222 recipients. The reported proportion of spike-specific TCRs targeting unmutated variant regions was nearly half. Compared with day 0, the breadth and depth of the Spike-specific TCR repertoire rose significantly after two doses of AZD1222.

Only in-frame clones appear in the TCRdb table, and some are missing; sequencing was by immunoSEQ multiplex PCR. The sample lists 140,000 to 150,000 clones, approximately 93% occurring once. About this clone itself: Its antigen is unidentified.

Unmatched junction bases numbered 4, after V lost 2 bases and J lost 2 bases. CDR1 is SGHNT, CDR2 YYREEE, per germline (reference sequence). CDR3 length: 15 residues. The rearrangement joins TRBV5-4 to TRBJ2-7; TRBD1 matches 10 bases. Source: peripheral blood, taken after recovery from COVID-19. The TCR originated in an adult who had recovered from COVID-19. The CDR3 nucleotides are TGTGCCAGCAGCTTTGGTGGGACAGGGGCCTACGAGCAGTACTTC. It is translated as CASSFGGTGAYEQYF.